This TCR beta chain came from a study of T cells expressing NK-cell markers. Study-wide points: For about 6 donors, the dominant NKG2C+ clonotypes made up about 1.0-7.5% of their CD8+ T cells. Topping the CD3+CD56-NKG2C+ fraction as well were these clonotypes, in several donors.

For this clonotype: The antigen is unknown.

The CDR3 consists of 15 residues. Germline V gives CDR1 SEHNR, CDR2 FQNEAQ (reference sequence). TCRdb reprocessed the 5' RACE reads and keeps a single row for each CDR3 protein, giving no DNA. This sample carries some 410,000 distinct CDR3 sequences, with 7.3% going to the ten biggest clones. The V gene is TRBV7-9, the J gene TRBJ2-1; the D call of TRBD1 rests on TCRdb alone, since no DNA is present to check it. This receptor was taken from a woman between 18 and 70 years old in good health. The sequenced material came from blood T cells: a sorted CD56 or NKG2C T cell subset, CD4+ or CD8+ T cells, or bulk PBMC T cells (not recorded which). CDR3 sequence reads: CASSLSSGDHNEQFF. Full variable domain (missing parts from reference TRBV7-9 and TRBJ2-1): DTGVSQNPRHKITKRGQNVTFRCDPISEHNRLYWYRQTLGQGPEFLTYFQNEAQLEKSRLLSDRFSAERPKGSFSTLEIQRTEQGDSAMYLCASSLSSGDHNEQFFGPGTRLTVL.